The 9 T cell receptor beta chains below were found in one sample sequenced in a study of regulatory T cells in long-lasting Graves disease. With iRepertoire HTBI primers and Arm-PCR of CDR3 regions, TCR beta libraries were built. In TCRdb, the multiplex PCR reads were re-called with MiXCR into one record per CDR3 protein. The sample has 600,000 to 650,000 distinct CDR3 sequences, roughly 15% seen once; the top ten hold 15% to 20%. The time point is: newly diagnosed GD, antithyroid drugs for less than 3 months. Extracted RNA from PBMCs served as the source of the TCR library. Separately, the same data were catalogued under a study of T cells in Graves' hyperthyroidism and ophthalmopathy.

The sequenced sample was peripheral blood mononuclear cells (PBMCs), obtained at new diagnosis, from a patient treated with antithyroid drugs. Receptors originate from a woman aged 25 to 39 with Graves disease.

The chain recombines TRBV7-3 with TRBJ2-4; D gene uncertain. V was clipped by 5 bases and J by 0 bases, with 11 bases between them. CDR1 and CDR2 from the germline V gene are SGHTA and FQGTGA. The CDR3 contains 15 residues. The CDR3 sequence is CASSTDGLAKNIQYF. The DNA for the CDR3 is TGTGCCAGCAGCACGGACGGGCTAGCCAAAAACATTCAGTACTTC.

The chain recombines TRBV4-1 with TRBJ1-5; possibly TRBD1 for D (6 bases). V was clipped by 3 bases and J by 1 base, with 10 bases between them. The germline V gene encodes CDR1 MGHRA and CDR2 YSYEKL. There are 15 residues in the CDR3. CDR3 protein: CASSQRGASNQPQHF. The CDR3 nucleotides read TGCGCCAGCAGCCAGAGGGGGGCGAGCAATCAGCCCCAGCATTTT.

The table lists this clonotype with many counts. The CDR3 nucleotides read TGTGCCAGCAGTTACTCGTCGGGACAGGGAAACTACGAGCAGTACTTC. Translating gives CASSYSSGQGNYEQYF. This chain links TRBV6-2 or TRBV6-3 with TRBJ2-7, with 9 bases aligning to TRBD1. Germline assignment: CDR1 MNHEY and CDR2 SVGEGT. The CDR3 runs 16 residues. The J segment lost 3 bases and the V segment lost 0 bases, leaving 6 bases of the junction unmatched.

V and J are TRBV2 and TRBJ2-5; perhaps TRBD1 as D (7 bases). Germline V CDR1 and CDR2: SNHLY, FYNNEI. The length of the CDR3 is 14 residues. V lost 6 bases and J lost 4, with 15 bases in between. This CDR3 is CASSPGGWVETQYF. The CDR3, as DNA: TGTGCCAGCAGCCCAGGGGGGTGGGTAGAGACCCAGTACTTC.

This clonotype was detected a few times. The rearrangement joins TRBV6-1 to TRBJ2-2; tentative D call: TRBD2 (5 bases). Germline values: CDR1 MNHNS, CDR2 SASEGT. Deletions cut 6 bases from V and 0 bases from J, with 14 bases between. The CDR3 loop spans 16 amino acids. The CDR3 protein is CASSQTGMANTGELFF. Here the CDR3 DNA reads TGTGCCAGCAGCCAGACCGGGATGGCGAACACCGGGGAGCTGTTTTTT.

The V and J genes are TRBV7-9 and TRBJ1-2, with D unclear. CDR3 size: 13 residues. The germline V and J ends were trimmed by 1 base and 5 bases, with 8 bases remaining between them. Germline V gives CDR1 SEHNR, CDR2 FQNEAQ (reference sequence). The CDR3 DNA reads TGTGCCAGCAGCTTAGAGCGCTTATATGGCTACACCTTC. Translation: CASSLERLYGYTF.

With regard to this clonotype: With a far larger clone one base away, a read error is the likely cause. This chain joins TRBV2 and TRBJ2-5; TRBD2 matches 12 bases. V was clipped by 6 bases and J by 0 bases; unmatched bases: 8. Germline values: CDR1 SNHLY, CDR2 FYNNEI. CDR3 length equals 17 residues. The CDR3 coding sequence is TGTGCCAGCAGACCATCGAGACTAGCGGGAGACCAAGAGACCCAGTACTTC. The encoded protein is CASRPSRLAGDQETQYF.

This clonotype was counted a few times. This rearrangement joins TRBV27 to TRBJ2-3; D remains ambiguous. V was trimmed by 5 bases and J by 0 bases, leaving 9 bases between them. CDR1 and CDR2 from the germline V gene are MNHEY and SMNVEV (reference sequence). CDR3 size: 14 residues. CDR3 loop: CASSQTSSTDTQYF. Written as DNA, the CDR3 is TGTGCCAGCAGTCAAACCTCTAGCACAGATACGCAGTATTTT.

This clonotype was found many times. The V and J genes are TRBV7-3 and TRBJ2-3, with a possible D match to TRBD1 (6 bases). Germline lookup yields CDR1 SGHTA and CDR2 FQGTGA. V was shortened by 5 bases and J by 2 bases, with 14 bases between the two germline ends. CDR3 length: 15 residues. CDR3 loop: CASSLGGLATDTQYF. The CDR3 DNA is TGTGCCAGCAGCCTAGGGGGTTTGGCCACAGATACGCAGTATTTT.